A selection of T cell receptor beta chains follows, all from one sample in a study of spatial heterogeneity in lung cancer. TCRdb ran MiXCR on the 5' RACE reads and lists one entry per CDR3 protein. The table has about 16,000 distinct CDR3 sequences, over 6.5% seen once. The sequences come from PBMCs, collected at surgery. These receptors originate from a female donor with early-stage non-small cell lung cancer. The CDR3 runs from the conserved cysteine through the conserved F or W. D genes are given only for firm matches. Rows give clone size only sometimes, using once, few, many, or a class for an expanded clone.

d_gene: TRBD1; j_gene: TRBJ2-7; v_gene: TRBV6-5; abundance: few; CDR3aa: CASRTGDLSYEQYF; CDR3nt: TGTGCCAGCAGGACAGGGGACCTCTCCTACGAGCAGTACTTC
d_gene: NA; j_gene: TRBJ2-5; v_gene: TRBV7-2; abundance: NA; CDR3aa: CASSPRTVQGETQYF; CDR3nt: TGTGCCAGCAGCCCCCGGACAGTCCAAGGGGAGACCCAGTACTTC
d_gene: NA; j_gene: TRBJ2-2; v_gene: TRBV11-2; abundance: few; CDR3aa: CASRPTGIGTGELFF; CDR3nt: TGTGCCAGCAGGCCCACAGGGATCGGGACCGGGGAGCTGTTTTTT
d_gene: NA; j_gene: TRBJ1-1; v_gene: TRBV6-5; abundance: many; CDR3aa: CASSYKGPPQRITEAFF; CDR3nt: TGTGCCAGCAGTTATAAGGGTCCCCCCCAACGGATCACTGAAGCTTTCTTT
d_gene: TRBD1; j_gene: TRBJ2-5; v_gene: TRBV19; abundance: many; CDR3aa: CASRPGTGGSKTQYF; CDR3nt: TGTGCCAGTAGACCCGGGACAGGGGGCTCGAAGACCCAGTACTTC
d_gene: NA; j_gene: TRBJ1-1; v_gene: TRBV19; abundance: many; CDR3aa: CASSIGRNTEAFF; CDR3nt: TGTGCCAGTAGTATAGGGAGAAACACTGAAGCTTTCTTT
d_gene: NA; j_gene: TRBJ1-2; v_gene: TRBV18; abundance: many; CDR3aa: CASSPSGWEYGYTF; CDR3nt: TGTGCCAGCTCACCATCCGGATGGGAGTATGGCTACACCTTC
d_gene: NA; j_gene: TRBJ1-2; v_gene: TRBV6-5; abundance: many; CDR3aa: CASSYLGGYTF; CDR3nt: TGTGCCAGCAGTTATTTGGGAGGCTACACCTTC
d_gene: NA; j_gene: TRBJ1-2; v_gene: TRBV3-1; abundance: many; CDR3aa: CASSLNFGSYGYTF; CDR3nt: TGTGCCAGCAGCTTAAATTTCGGCAGCTATGGCTACACCTTC
d_gene: NA; j_gene: TRBJ2-4; v_gene: TRBV29-1; abundance: many; CDR3aa: CSVVRGQGGNIQYF; CDR3nt: TGCAGCGTTGTTCGAGGGCAGGGAGGAAACATTCAGTACTTC
d_gene: TRBD1; j_gene: TRBJ1-6; v_gene: TRBV7-9; abundance: many; CDR3aa: CASSWTQGSPNSPLHF; CDR3nt: TGTGCCAGCAGCTGGACACAGGGGAGCCCCAATTCACCCCTCCACTTT
d_gene: TRBD2; j_gene: TRBJ2-3; v_gene: TRBV6-2/TRBV6-3; abundance: few; CDR3aa: CASSYQRDISIGTDTQYF; CDR3nt: TGTGCCAGCAGTTACCAGCGGGATATTTCGATCGGCACAGATACGCAGTATTTT
d_gene: NA; j_gene: TRBJ2-7; v_gene: TRBV6-2/TRBV6-3; abundance: many; CDR3aa: CASRNGGGGTYEQYF; CDR3nt: TGTGCCAGCAGGAACGGGGGCGGGGGAACCTACGAGCAGTACTTC
d_gene: NA; j_gene: TRBJ2-5; v_gene: TRBV10-2; abundance: NA; CDR3aa: CASSDWATGGAETQYF; CDR3nt: TGCGCCAGCAGCGACTGGGCAACCGGGGGAGCAGAGACCCAGTACTTC
d_gene: TRBD2; j_gene: TRBJ2-3; v_gene: TRBV7-3; abundance: many; CDR3aa: CASSLGWLAGVEDTQYF; CDR3nt: TGTGCCAGCAGCTTAGGGTGGCTAGCGGGGGTCGAAGATACGCAGTATTTT
d_gene: TRBD1; j_gene: TRBJ1-5; v_gene: TRBV2; abundance: many; CDR3aa: CASRGTGGRDQPQHF; CDR3nt: TGTGCCAGCAGGGGGACAGGAGGAAGGGATCAGCCCCAGCATTTT
d_gene: TRBD1; j_gene: TRBJ2-7; v_gene: TRBV28; abundance: many; CDR3aa: CASSSASGQGFYEQYF; CDR3nt: TGTGCCAGCAGCTCAGCTTCGGGACAGGGGTTCTACGAGCAGTACTTC